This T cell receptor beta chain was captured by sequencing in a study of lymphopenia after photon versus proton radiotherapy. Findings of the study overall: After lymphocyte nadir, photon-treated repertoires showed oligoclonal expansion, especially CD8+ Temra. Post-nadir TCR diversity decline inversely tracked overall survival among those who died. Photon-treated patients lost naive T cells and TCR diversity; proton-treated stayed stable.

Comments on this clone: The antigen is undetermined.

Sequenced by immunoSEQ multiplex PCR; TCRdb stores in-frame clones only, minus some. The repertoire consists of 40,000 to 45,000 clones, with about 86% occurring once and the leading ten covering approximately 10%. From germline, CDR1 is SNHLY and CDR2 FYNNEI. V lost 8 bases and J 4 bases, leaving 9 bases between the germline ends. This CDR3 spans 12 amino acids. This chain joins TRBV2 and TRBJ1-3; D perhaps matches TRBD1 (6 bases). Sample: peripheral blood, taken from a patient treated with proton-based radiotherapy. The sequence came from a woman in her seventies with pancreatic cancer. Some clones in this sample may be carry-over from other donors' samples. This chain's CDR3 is CASAGAGNTIYF. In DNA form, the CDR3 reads TGTGCCAGCGCAGGGGCCGGAAACACCATATATTTT. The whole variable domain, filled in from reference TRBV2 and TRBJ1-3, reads EPEVTQTPSHQVTQMGQEVILRCVPISNHLYFYWYRQILGQKVEFLVSFYNNEISEKSEIFDDQFSVERPDGSNFTLKIRSTKLEDSAMYFCASAGAGNTIYFGEGSWLTVV.